The clone carrying this T cell receptor (beta chain) was counted at least ten times. Its antigen is still unknown. This specimen belongs to a study of T cells in Graves' hyperthyroidism and ophthalmopathy. Whole-study results and caveats: Peripheral blood also featured most of the thyroid clonotypes expanded above 0.001.

Germline V CDR1 and CDR2: SGDLS, YYNGEE. CDR3 length equals 15 residues. Trimming shortened V by 0 bases and J by 0 bases, and 6 bases separated the two germline ends. The hyperthyroidism patients had all been newly diagnosed, and their disease duration was under 2 months. Their ages ranged from 18 to 65 years. The source material, RNA transcripts, was used to amplify TCR beta CDR3 regions. First-round RT-PCR with HTBI primers amplified the TCR CDR3 region. TCRdb passed the multiplex PCR reads through MiXCR, listing each CDR3 protein once. The sample lists under 800,000 distinct CDR3 sequences, around 15% occurring once.

The source is a woman aged 18-29 years with Graves' hyperthyroidism. The rearrangement links TRBV9 to TRBJ1-4; D unresolved. Sequenced sample: blood. The chain's CDR3 is CASSVAAATNEKLFF. The CDR3 coding sequence is TGTGCCAGCAGCGTAGCGGCAGCAACTAATGAAAAACTGTTTTTT.